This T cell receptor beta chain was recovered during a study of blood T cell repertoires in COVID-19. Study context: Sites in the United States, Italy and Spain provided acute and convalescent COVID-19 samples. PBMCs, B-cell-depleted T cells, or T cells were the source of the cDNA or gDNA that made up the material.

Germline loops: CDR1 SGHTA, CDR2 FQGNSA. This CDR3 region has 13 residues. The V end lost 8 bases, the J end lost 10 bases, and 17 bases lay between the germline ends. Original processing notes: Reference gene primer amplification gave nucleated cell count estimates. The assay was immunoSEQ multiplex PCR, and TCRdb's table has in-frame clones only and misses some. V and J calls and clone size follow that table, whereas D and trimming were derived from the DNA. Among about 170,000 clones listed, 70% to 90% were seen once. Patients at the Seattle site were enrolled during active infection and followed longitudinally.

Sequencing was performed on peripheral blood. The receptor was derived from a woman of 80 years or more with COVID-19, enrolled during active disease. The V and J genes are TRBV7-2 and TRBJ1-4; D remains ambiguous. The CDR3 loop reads CASGAPGVRKLFF. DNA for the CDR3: TGTGCCAGCGGAGCCCCCGGGGTCCGAAAACTGTTTTTT.